This T cell receptor (beta chain) was observed in a study of CD8+CD57+ T cells in acquired aplastic anemia. The overall study: On average, sorted CD4+ and CD8+ cells gave roughly 3 ug of DNA.

For sequencing, patients were chosen who had shown expansion of CD8+CD57+ cells by flow cytometry. Severe acquired aplastic anemia was diagnosed in all patients. None of the patients had been given any therapy when their blood was sampled. TCR beta VDJ combinations and CDR3 sequences were profiled from genomic DNA. TCRdb passed the reads through MiXCR, listing each CDR3 protein once. Of around 210,000 distinct CDR3 sequences listed, 55% to 65% are singletons. This CDR3 region has 16 residues. Germline values: CDR1 SSHAT, CDR2 FNYEAQ (reference sequence). Unmatched junction bases numbered 10, after V lost 5 bases and J lost 3 bases.

The clonotype was recovered from a human donor with aplastic anemia. The J gene is TRBJ2-3, the V gene TRBV7-7; TRBD1 matches 8 bases. Material: sorted CD4+, CD8+, or CD8+CD57+ T cells (not recorded which) from PBMCs. The CDR3 protein is CASSEGVGQGTDTQYF. The CDR3 nucleotides read TGTGCCAGCAGCGAAGGGGTCGGACAGGGTACAGATACGCAGTATTTT.